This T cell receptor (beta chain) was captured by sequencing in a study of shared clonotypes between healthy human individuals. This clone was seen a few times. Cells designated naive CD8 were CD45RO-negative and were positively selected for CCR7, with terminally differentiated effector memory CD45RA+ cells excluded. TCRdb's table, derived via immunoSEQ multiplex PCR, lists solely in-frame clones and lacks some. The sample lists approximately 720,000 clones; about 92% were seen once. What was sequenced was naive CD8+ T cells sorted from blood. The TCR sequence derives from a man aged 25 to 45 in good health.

CDR3 residues: CASSTGAGAGEQYF. The CDR3 DNA reads as TGTGCCAGCAGCACGGGGGCAGGGGCAGGGGAGCAGTACTTC. J is TRBJ2-7 and V is TRBV5-6; the D call may be TRBD1 or TRBD2 (6 bases each). Germline values: CDR1 SGHDT, CDR2 YYEEEE. V lost 4 bases and J 7 bases, leaving 18 bases between the germline ends. This CDR3 has 14 amino acids.